The 23 T cell receptor beta chains listed next were all sequenced from one sample in a study of OX40 agonist ivuxolimab in advanced cancers. Method: immunoSEQ multiplex PCR; TCRdb's copy keeps in-frame clones and lacks some. This table has about 64,000 clones, about 85% appearing once. This sample comprised CD4+ or CD8+ T cells sorted from blood, obtained in a trial of the OX40 agonist ivuxolimab. Receptors were obtained from an adult with an advanced solid tumor such as melanoma, head and neck, liver or kidney cancer.

The chain is built from TRBV6-1 and TRBJ2-1; D tentatively reads TRBD1 or TRBD2 (5 bases each). The CDR3 runs 13 residues. Germline lookup yields CDR1 MNHNS and CDR2 SASEGT. Trimming left V 7 bases short and J 5 bases short, with 12 bases between. The CDR3 sequence: CASKRGLDNEQFF. Here the CDR3 DNA reads TGTGCCAGCAAACGGGGCTTAGACAATGAGCAGTTCTTC.

This clone turned up a few times. V and J are TRBV15 and TRBJ1-4, with 7 bases that match TRBD1. Germline V gives CDR1 LNHNV, CDR2 YYDKDF (reference sequence). This CDR3 region has 15 residues. Trimming cost V 5 bases and J 2 bases; bases outside gene matches: 5. CDR3 DNA: TGTGCCACCAGCTCAGGGGGGGGCACTAATGAAAAACTGTTTTTT. Its translation is CATSSGGGTNEKLFF.

The genes are TRBV2 and TRBJ2-7; the D is unclear. This CDR3 region has 12 residues. The V end was cut by 5 bases, the J end by 4 bases, with 9 bases between. The germline V gene has CDR1 SNHLY and CDR2 FYNNEI. The CDR3 here is CASSQDLYEQYF. The CDR3, as DNA: TGTGCCAGCAGTCAGGACCTTTACGAGCAGTACTTC.

The rearrangement links TRBV5-1 to TRBJ2-1, with a weak D call TRBD2 (5 bases). V lost 3 bases, J lost 4 bases, and 14 bases lay in between. CDR3 length: 15 amino acids. Germline CDR1 SGHRS, CDR2 YFSETQ. The CDR3 spells CASSSGSRAYNEQFF. The CDR3 bases are TGCGCCAGCAGCTCGGGGAGTAGGGCGTACAATGAGCAGTTCTTC.

The chain recombines TRBV6-6 with TRBJ1-4; D is ambiguous. V lost 8 bases and J lost 0, with 10 bases in between. Germline V CDR1 and CDR2: MNHNY, SVGAGI (reference sequence). The CDR3 runs to 14 residues. The CDR3 spells CASGESATNEKLFF. The DNA for the CDR3 is TGTGCCAGCGGGGAATCGGCAACTAATGAAAAACTGTTTTTT.

This chain joins TRBV5-1 and TRBJ2-7; 10 bases are shared with TRBD1. Germline CDR1 reads SGHRS; CDR2 reads YFSETQ. V shed 3 bases and J 4 bases; nucleotides not matched to a gene: 7. There are 15 residues in the CDR3. CDR3 coding DNA: TGCGCCAGCAGCTCACGCGGGACAGGGGCATACGAGCAGTACTTC. It specifies CASSSRGTGAYEQYF.

The chain carries TRBV7-5 and TRBJ1-2; TRBD1 is the table's D call, not checked against the DNA. TRBV7-5 is a pseudogene locus. This CDR3 has 14 amino acids. The CDR3 nucleotides read TGTGTCAGAAGCTTAAGGGACAGGGGCGGTGGCTACACCTTC. Protein: CVRSLRDRGGGYTF.

The chain links TRBV5-1 to TRBJ2-1; D gene uncertain. CDR1 is SGHRS, CDR2 YFSETQ, per germline. The CDR3 totals 14 residues. V gave up 5 bases and J gave up 0 bases, with 9 bases separating them. The CDR3, as DNA: TGCGCCAGCAGTAATACGAACTCCTACAATGAGCAGTTCTTC. Its protein product is CASSNTNSYNEQFF.

The chain joins TRBV6-6 to TRBJ2-2, with no clear D. In germline, CDR1 is MNHNY, CDR2 SVGAGI (reference sequence). The CDR3 runs 15 residues. V was pared by 2 bases and J by 0 bases, with 7 bases between. Written as DNA, the CDR3 is TGTGCCAGCAGTTACGTTAGGGCGAACACCGGGGAGCTGTTTTTT. Amino acid sequence: CASSYVRANTGELFF.

This chain joins TRBV30 and TRBJ2-7, with a possible D match to TRBD2 (6 bases). CDR1 and CDR2 (germline): GTSNPN, SVGIG (reference sequence). The germline V and J ends were trimmed by 3 bases and 0 bases, with 18 bases remaining between them. The CDR3 is 16 residues long. In nucleotides, the CDR3 is TGTGCCTGGAGGAGACCCTCGGTAGCGGTCTCCTACGAGCAGTACTTC. Protein product: CAWRRPSVAVSYEQYF.

J is TRBJ2-3 and V is TRBV7-9; 12 nucleotides line up with TRBD2. CDR1 is SEHNR, CDR2 FQNEAQ, per germline (reference sequence). The CDR3 contains 16 residues. V was pared by 4 bases and J by 2 bases, with 4 bases of the junction left unmatched. CDR3 nucleotide sequence: TGTGCCAGCAGCTCTCCTAGCGGGAGGGTCACAGATACGCAGTATTTT. This gives the protein CASSSPSGRVTDTQYF. Together with reference TRBV7-9 and TRBJ2-3, the CDR3 gives the full variable domain: DTGVSQNPRHKITKRGQNVTFRCDPISEHNRLYWYRQTLGQGPEFLTYFQNEAQLEKSRLLSDRFSAERPKGSFSTLEIQRTEQGDSAMYLCASSSPSGRVTDTQYFGPGTRLTVL.

The chain employs TRBV6-5 and TRBJ1-6; no reliable D call. The germline CDR1 and CDR2 sequences are MNHEY and SVGAGI. The CDR3 totals 15 residues. V lost 7 bases and J 3 bases, leaving 13 bases between the germline ends. CDR3 loop: CASKVEGVYNSPLHF. The CDR3 coding sequence is TGTGCCAGCAAGGTCGAGGGAGTCTATAATTCACCCCTCCACTTT.

J is TRBJ1-2 and V is TRBV4-3; D might be TRBD1 (5 bases). CDR3 size: 13 residues. V shed 1 base and J shed 5 bases, with 8 bases lying between them. The germline V gene has CDR1 LGHNA and CDR2 YSLEER. The CDR3 bases are TGCGCCAGCAGCCAAGCGGAGGGGTATGGCTACACCTTC. Translation: CASSQAEGYGYTF.

In its sample, this clone was seen once. The chain links TRBV5-1 to TRBJ1-2; weak D call: TRBD1 (5 bases). From germline, CDR1 is SGHRS and CDR2 YFSETQ. The CDR3 has 16 residues. Trimming shortened V by 5 bases and J by 5 bases, and 22 bases separated the two germline ends. CDR3 nucleotides: TGCGCCAGCAGGGCTACCGGGACGTCGAATGGATATGGCTACACCTTC. It is translated as CASRATGTSNGYGYTF.

The chain carries TRBV5-5 and TRBJ2-1, with D perhaps TRBD2 (5 bases). The germline V gene encodes CDR1 SGHKS and CDR2 YYEKEE (reference sequence). CDR3 length equals 15 residues. Trimming took off 6 bases at V and 1 base at J, with 14 bases between the two ends. CDR3 protein: CASTLDGDSYNEQFF. In nucleotides, the CDR3 is TGTGCCAGCACCCTCGACGGGGATTCCTACAATGAGCAGTTCTTC.

This clone was detected only once. This sequence joins TRBV14 and TRBJ2-7; 9 nucleotides line up with TRBD1. Trimming took 4 bases from V and 6 from J; bases not matched to a gene: 10. Germline V CDR1 and CDR2: SGHDN, FVKESK. The CDR3 has 15 amino acids. The CDR3 coding sequence is TGTGCCAGCAGCCTAACCGGGACAGGGCGTCGCGAGCAGTACTTC. It translates to CASSLTGTGRREQYF.

The chain carries TRBV6-4 and TRBJ1-5, with TRBD1 as a possible D gene (5 bases). The ends were cut back, 4 bases at V and 4 bases at J, with 8 bases in the middle. Germline V lookup: CDR1 MRHNA, CDR2 SNTAGT. The CDR3 consists of 13 residues. DNA for the CDR3: TGTGCCAGCAGTGTACAGGAGAATCAGCCCCAGCATTTT. As protein: CASSVQENQPQHF.

The chain is built from TRBV28 and TRBJ1-2; no clear D. The CDR3 is made up of 12 amino acids. The germline V gene encodes CDR1 MDHEN and CDR2 SYDVKM. Trimming took off 7 bases at V and 5 bases at J, with 11 bases between the two ends. The CDR3 region is CASTIEGYGYTF. In DNA, the CDR3 is TGTGCCAGCACGATTGAAGGGTATGGCTACACCTTC.

This clone appeared once. The chain joins TRBV6-9 to TRBJ2-5; 8 nucleotides align to TRBD1. The ends lost 6 bases at V and 7 bases at J; junction bases unmatched: 10. There are 14 residues in the CDR3. CDR1 and CDR2 (germline): MNHGY, SVAAGI. CDR3 nucleotide sequence: TGTGCCAGCAGGCAGGGGGCCCACGTTGGGACCCAGTACTTC. This gives the protein CASRQGAHVGTQYF.

This sequence joins TRBV19 and TRBJ1-1; D remains unclear. There are 11 residues in the CDR3. From germline, CDR1 is LNHDA and CDR2 SQIVND (reference sequence). V was pared by 9 bases and J by 1 base, with 6 bases between. The CDR3: CASTSNTEAFF. CDR3 DNA sequence: TGTGCCAGCACCTCGAACACTGAAGCTTTCTTT.

The chain employs TRBV7-2 and TRBJ2-3; 9 nucleotides align to TRBD2. J gave up 6 bases and V 2 bases, and 3 bases lay outside the gene matches. Germline V CDR1 and CDR2: SGHTA, FQGNSA. This CDR3 spans 14 amino acids. The CDR3 sequence is CASSLISGRDTQYF. CDR3 coding DNA: TGTGCCAGCAGCTTAATAAGCGGGAGGGATACGCAGTATTTT.

CDR3: CAWSVAYGYTF. In nucleotides, the CDR3 is TGTGCCTGGAGTGTAGCCTATGGCTACACCTTC. This rearrangement joins TRBV30 to TRBJ1-2; no firm D call. Germline CDR1 is GTSNPN and CDR2 is SVGIG (reference sequence). Trimming stripped 0 bases from V and 4 bases from J, with 3 bases between. The CDR3 runs to 11 residues.

The rearrangement uses TRBV19 and TRBJ2-1, with D tentatively TRBD2 (5 bases). The CDR3 is 14 amino acids. Per the germline V gene, CDR1 is LNHDA and CDR2 is SQIVND (reference sequence). The V gene lost 9 bases and the J gene lost 0 bases, with 12 bases spanning the gap. This chain's CDR3 is CASQSGSSYNEQFF. The CDR3, as DNA: TGTGCCAGCCAGAGCGGAAGCTCCTACAATGAGCAGTTCTTC.